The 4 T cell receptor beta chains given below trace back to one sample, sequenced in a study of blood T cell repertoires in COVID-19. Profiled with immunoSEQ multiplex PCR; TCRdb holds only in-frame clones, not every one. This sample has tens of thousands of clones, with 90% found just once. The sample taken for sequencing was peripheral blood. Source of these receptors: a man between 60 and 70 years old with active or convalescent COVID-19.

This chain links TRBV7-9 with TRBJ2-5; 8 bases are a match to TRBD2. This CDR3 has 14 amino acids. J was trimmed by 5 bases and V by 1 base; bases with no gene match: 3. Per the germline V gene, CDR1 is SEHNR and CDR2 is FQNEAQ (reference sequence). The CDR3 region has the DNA TGTGCCAGCAGCTTAGGCGGGGGGCGGGAGACCCAGTACTTC. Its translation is CASSLGGGRETQYF.

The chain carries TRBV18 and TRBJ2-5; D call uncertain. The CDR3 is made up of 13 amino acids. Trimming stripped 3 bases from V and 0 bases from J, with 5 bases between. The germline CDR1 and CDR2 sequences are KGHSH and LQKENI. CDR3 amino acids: CASSPQYQETQYF. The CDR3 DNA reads TGTGCCAGCTCACCGCAGTACCAAGAGACCCAGTACTTC.

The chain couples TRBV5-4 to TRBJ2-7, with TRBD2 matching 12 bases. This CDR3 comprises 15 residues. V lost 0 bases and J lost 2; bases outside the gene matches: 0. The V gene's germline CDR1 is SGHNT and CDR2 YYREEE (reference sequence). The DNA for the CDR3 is TGTGCCAGCAGCTTGGGGACTAGCGGGACCTACGAGCAGTACTTC. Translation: CASSLGTSGTYEQYF.

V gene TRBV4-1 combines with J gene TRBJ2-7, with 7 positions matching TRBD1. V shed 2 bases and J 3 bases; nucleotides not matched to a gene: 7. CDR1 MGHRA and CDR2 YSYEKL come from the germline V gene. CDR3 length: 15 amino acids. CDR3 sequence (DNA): TGCGCCAGCAGCCAACCCGGGACAGAAGGCTACGAGCAGTACTTC. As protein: CASSQPGTEGYEQYF.